Included here is one T cell receptor beta chain sequence, with context. Its specificity is not known. CDR1 is DFQATT and CDR2 is SNEGSKA in the germline V gene (reference sequence). The CDR3 consists of 16 residues. J lost 3 bases, V lost 5 bases, and 14 bases had no gene match. This sample is part of a study of naive and memory T cell subsets. Both TRBC1 and TRBC2 were covered by a beta constant-region primer of two equimolar oligonucleotides. TCRdb analysed the UMI-ligation and nested PCR reads with MiXCR anew, one entry per CDR3 protein. The sample lists more than 35,000 distinct CDR3 sequences, about an eighth occurring once. Points from the study as a whole: No ground truth validated the naive and memory repertoire findings. A clonotype means one alpha or beta sequence, not an alpha/beta pair. Gini index rose across naive, CM, EM and EMRA in CD4 and CD8.

Sequencing input: effector memory CD4+ T cells from blood. Specified subset: effector memory, CD45RA- CD27-. J is TRBJ2-7 and V is TRBV20-1, with 9 bases fitting TRBD1. The clonotype originates from a human donor in good health. CDR3 sequence: CSAPPLGQGVFYEQYF. The CDR3 bases are TGCAGTGCTCCCCCCCTGGGACAGGGTGTGTTCTACGAGCAGTACTTC.